What follows describes a single TCR beta chain. The antigen remains unidentified. V shed 9 bases and J shed 1 base, with 16 bases lying between them. CDR3 length: 15 amino acids. Germline CDR1 LGHDT, CDR2 YNNKEL (reference sequence). This sample is part of a study of T cell responses to AZD1222 COVID-19 vaccine. Study findings and constraints: Clonal diversity may have been underestimated in mostly white British donors. The CD4 TCRs associated with vaccination extended across spike and predominated at 160-218 and 743-854. Elevations in Spike-specific TCR breadth and depth followed administration of two AZD1222 doses.

Clones were read by immunoSEQ multiplex PCR, and TCRdb kept only the in-frame ones, dropping some. The sample records 35,000 to 45,000 clones, over 80% being singletons. The chain recombines TRBV3-1 (or the pseudogene TRBV3-2) with TRBJ1-3; no reliable D call. This clonotype was obtained from an adult who received the AZD1222 COVID-19 vaccine. Source: peripheral blood, taken 28 days after the second AZD1222 dose. CDR3 residues: CASTHRGSSGNTIYF. CDR3 sequence (DNA): TGTGCCAGTACGCACCGCGGTTCTTCTGGAAACACCATATATTTT.